Presented here are 3 T cell receptor beta chains from one specimen sequenced in a study of T cells in Graves' hyperthyroidism and ophthalmopathy. The investigators amplified TCR beta CDR3 regions from RNA transcripts. First-round RT-PCR with HTBI primers amplified the TCR CDR3 region. Each CDR3 protein is one row after TCRdb ran MiXCR on the multiplex PCR reads. In the table there are roughly 250,000 distinct CDR3 sequences, 16% of which are singletons. The sample consisted of blood. The source is a woman aged 18-30 years with Graves' ophthalmopathy.

Ten or more counts support this clonotype. The rearrangement joins TRBV6-1 to TRBJ1-1, with D possibly TRBD1 on 5 matching bases. This CDR3 is 15 amino acids long. V lost 2 bases and J lost 0, with 10 bases in between. The germline V gene encodes CDR1 MNHNS and CDR2 SASEGT. DNA of the CDR3: TGTGCCAGCAGTGAACAGGGCAGTCTGAACACTGAAGCTTTCTTT. Protein sequence: CASSEQGSLNTEAFF.

This clonotype has a count of ten or more. The chain combines TRBV11-3 with TRBJ2-1; 9 nucleotides line up with TRBD1. The CDR3 is 17 amino acids. Unmatched junction bases numbered 11, after V lost 4 bases and J lost 4 bases. Looked up from germline, CDR1 is SGHNT and CDR2 is YENEEA. CDR3 in DNA: TGTGCCAGCAGCTCAAACGACGGGACAGGGACATACAATGAGCAGTTCTTC. Translation gives CASSSNDGTGTYNEQFF.

This clonotype was detected ten times or more. The V call is TRBV2, the J call TRBJ1-5, with TRBD1 identical over 7 bases. CDR1 and CDR2 (germline): SNHLY, FYNNEI. Unmatched junction bases numbered 3, after V lost 2 bases and J lost 5 bases. The CDR3 loop spans 14 amino acids. The CDR3 protein is CASSERDRYQPQHF. CDR3 nucleotides: TGTGCCAGCAGTGAACGGGACAGATATCAGCCCCAGCATTTT.